The 7 T cell receptor beta chains below were found in one sample sequenced in a study of T cell responses to AZD1222 COVID-19 vaccine. Only in-frame clones appear in the TCRdb table, and some are missing; sequencing was by immunoSEQ multiplex PCR. Among 200,000 or so clones, about 87% were seen once, and the ten largest hold about 3%. Sequenced material: peripheral blood, taken on day 0 of MenACWY control vaccination. The source of these receptors is an adult in good health.

CDR3 in amino acids: CASSSGNTQYF. The CDR3 DNA is TGTGCCAGCAGCTCCGGGAATACGCAGTATTTT. The V gene is TRBV5-4, the J gene TRBJ2-3, with D tentatively TRBD2 (5 bases). The CDR3 runs 11 residues. Trimming took off 3 bases at V and 7 bases at J, with 6 bases between the two ends. Germline V gene data show CDR1 as SGHNT and CDR2 as YYREEE (reference sequence).

V and J are TRBV18 and TRBJ2-3; 7 bases agree with TRBD2. J was trimmed by 1 base and V by 3 bases; bases with no gene match: 7. Germline CDR1 is KGHSH and CDR2 is LQKENI. CDR3 length equals 16 residues. The CDR3 DNA reads TGTGCCAGCTCACCCCCTTGGGCGGGAGGCACAGATACGCAGTATTTT. The encoded protein is CASSPPWAGGTDTQYF.

V and J are TRBV9 and TRBJ2-3; 7 bases agree with TRBD1. With 0 bases clipped from V and 0 bases from J, the junction kept 1 base outside the gene matches. Germline V CDR1 and CDR2: SGDLS, YYNGEE. The CDR3 covers 15 residues. CDR3 in DNA: TGTGCCAGCAGCGTAGAGGGACAGAGCACAGATACGCAGTATTTT. Residues: CASSVEGQSTDTQYF.

The rearrangement joins TRBV7-4 to TRBJ1-4, with TRBD1 identical over 12 bases. The CDR3 totals 17 residues. The ends lost 5 bases at V and 4 bases at J; junction bases unmatched: 8. CDR1 SGHVT and CDR2 SQSDAQ come from the germline V gene. This CDR3 reads CASSPRRDRGLNEKLFF. CDR3 DNA sequence: TGTGCCAGCAGCCCCCGCCGGGACAGGGGGCTTAATGAAAAACTGTTTTTT.

This chain connects TRBV7-7 to TRBJ1-6, with D uncertain. V was pared by 10 bases and J by 7 bases, with 20 bases between. The germline V gene encodes CDR1 SSHAT and CDR2 FNYEAQ (reference sequence). This CDR3 is 15 amino acids long. Here the CDR3 DNA reads TGTGCCACCCATTCTCAAGAAATGTGGAATTCACCCCTCCACTTT. This sequence encodes CATHSQEMWNSPLHF.

This sequence joins TRBV4-2 and TRBJ2-1; TRBD2 agrees at 10 bases. Per germline, CDR1 LGHNA and CDR2 YNFKEQ. There are 16 residues in the CDR3. Losses at the gene ends were 4 bases for V and 8 bases for J; bases not matched to a gene: 11. CDR3 DNA: TGTGCCAGCAGCCCAGATACTAGCGGGGATCGAGATGAGCAGTTCTTC. It translates to CASSPDTSGDRDEQFF.

The chain recombines TRBV19 with TRBJ1-2; possibly TRBD1 for D (6 bases). The V end lost 10 bases, the J end lost 1 base, and 16 bases lay between the germline ends. Per germline, CDR1 LNHDA and CDR2 SQIVND (reference sequence). This CDR3 is built from 14 residues. The CDR3 DNA reads as TGTGCCACCACACCCGGGGGCTATAACTATGGCTACACCTTC. It translates to CATTPGGYNYGYTF.